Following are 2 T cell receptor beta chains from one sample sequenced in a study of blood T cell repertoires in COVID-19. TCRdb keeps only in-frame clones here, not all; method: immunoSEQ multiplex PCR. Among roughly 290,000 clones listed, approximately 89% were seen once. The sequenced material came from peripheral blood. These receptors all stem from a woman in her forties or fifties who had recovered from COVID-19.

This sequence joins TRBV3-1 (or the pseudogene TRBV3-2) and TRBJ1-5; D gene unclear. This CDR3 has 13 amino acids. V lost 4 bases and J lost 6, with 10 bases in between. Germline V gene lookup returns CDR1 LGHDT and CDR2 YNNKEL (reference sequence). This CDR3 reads CASSPPAGQPQHF. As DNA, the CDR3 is TGTGCCAGCAGCCCGCCCGCGGGTCAGCCCCAGCATTTT.

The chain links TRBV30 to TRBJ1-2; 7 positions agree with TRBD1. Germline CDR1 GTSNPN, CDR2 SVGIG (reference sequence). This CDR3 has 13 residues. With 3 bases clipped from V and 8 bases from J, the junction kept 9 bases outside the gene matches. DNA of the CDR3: TGTGCCTGGAGCAGAGACAGGGCACGCGGCTACACCTTC. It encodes CAWSRDRARGYTF.